One and the same sample provided the 26 T cell receptor beta chains below, sequenced in a study of cytomegalovirus exposure and HLA in healthy donors. The PCR used 60 Vbeta and 13 Jbeta primers. Sequencing used immunoSEQ multiplex PCR; TCRdb keeps in-frame clones, though not all of them. The repertoire holds 150,000 to 200,000 clones, with over 80% as singletons. Sequencing was carried out using PBMCs. The receptor set was obtained from a girl aged 10 to 17 in good health and CMV-seropositive.

The V gene is TRBV7-8, the J gene TRBJ2-1; D possibly corresponds to TRBD2 (7 bases). The CDR3 contains 13 residues. Germline-derived CDR1 and CDR2 are SGHVS and FQNEAQ. The CDR3 protein is CASRPGGRNEQFF. The DNA of the CDR3 is TGTGCTTCCAGACCCGGGGGGCGCAATGAGCAGTTCTTC.

This clone was counted only a few times. The J gene is TRBJ2-5, the V gene TRBV15; 10 bases are a match to TRBD1. Germline V gene lookup returns CDR1 LNHNV and CDR2 YYDKDF (reference sequence). V shed 4 bases, J shed 5 bases, and the junction held 7 bases outside the gene matches. This CDR3 contains 15 residues. The CDR3 region has the DNA TGTGCCACCAGCAAAAAGGACAGGGGGTGGGAGACCCAGTACTTC. This translates into CATSKKDRGWETQYF.

The chain links TRBV30 to TRBJ2-2; 7 bases map to TRBD2. The J segment lost 6 bases and the V segment lost 1 base, leaving 8 bases of the junction unmatched. There are 15 residues in the CDR3. In germline, CDR1 is GTSNPN, CDR2 SVGIG (reference sequence). The CDR3 DNA reads TGTGCCTGGAGTGCCGGGACTATCCCCTCCGGGGAGCTGTTTTTT. Translating it yields CAWSAGTIPSGELFF.

This rearrangement joins TRBV4-3 to TRBJ1-5; 7 bases line up with TRBD1. V gave up 4 bases and J gave up 4 bases; unmatched junction bases: 4. This CDR3 spans 14 amino acids. Germline CDR1 and CDR2: LGHNA and YSLEER. This CDR3 reads CASSPGTANQPQHF. The CDR3 nucleotides are TGCGCCAGCAGCCCCGGGACAGCAAATCAGCCCCAGCATTTT.

The rearrangement uses TRBV7-2 and TRBJ2-7, with a possible D match to TRBD1 (6 bases). The length of the CDR3 is 13 residues. V was pared by 1 base and J by 5 bases, with 9 bases between. The germline gives CDR1 SGHTA, CDR2 FQGNSA. In DNA, the CDR3 is TGTGCCAGCAGCTTAGGGGGGCGCGACGAGCAGTACTTC. Translation gives CASSLGGRDEQYF.

The rearrangement uses TRBV28 and TRBJ1-1; D remains unclear. The CDR3 contains 12 residues. CDR1 is MDHEN and CDR2 is SYDVKM in the germline V gene. Trimming pared 2 bases from V and 8 bases from J, leaving 9 bases between. This chain's CDR3 is CASSLKRWEAFF. CDR3 in DNA: TGTGCCAGCAGTTTAAAGAGGTGGGAAGCTTTCTTT.

The chain joins TRBV6-5 to TRBJ2-7; TRBD2 agrees at 14 bases. After removal of 6 bases from V and 6 bases from J, the junction contained 7 bases not matched to a gene. Germline CDR1 reads MNHEY; CDR2 reads SVGAGI. The CDR3 contains 15 residues. As DNA, the CDR3 is TGTGCCAGCAGCCGAGGACTAGCGGGGGGATCCGAGCAGTACTTC. It is translated as CASSRGLAGGSEQYF.

The chain is built from TRBV30 and TRBJ1-1; D is unresolved. The CDR3 runs 13 residues. The germline V and J ends were trimmed by 4 bases and 2 bases, with 11 bases remaining between them. From germline, CDR1 is GTSNPN and CDR2 SVGIG (reference sequence). In DNA form, the CDR3 reads TGTGCCTGGATCCCGGACTCAAACACTGAAGCTTTCTTT. Translated, it gives CAWIPDSNTEAFF.

The rearrangement links TRBV7-2 to TRBJ1-5, with 8 bases that match TRBD1. The germline gives CDR1 SGHTA, CDR2 FQGNSA. This CDR3 region has 15 residues. The V segment lost 1 base and the J segment 8 bases; nucleotides outside the gene matches: 7. The CDR3 here is CASSLVGQVGEPQHF. For the CDR3, the DNA is TGTGCCAGCAGCTTAGTGGGACAGGTCGGGGAGCCCCAGCATTTT.

The chain joins TRBV2 to TRBJ2-1; 15 bases agree with TRBD2. There are 15 residues in the CDR3. V lost 4 bases to trimming and J lost 9 bases; unmatched junction nucleotides: 4. Germline V gene sequence: CDR1 SNHLY, CDR2 FYNNEI. The DNA of the CDR3 is TGTGCCAGCAGTGGGACTAGCGGGAGGGCCGGTGAGCAGTTCTTC. It yields the protein CASSGTSGRAGEQFF.

V usage is TRBV28 and J usage is TRBJ2-1; 9 nucleotides agree with TRBD2. Germline V lookup: CDR1 MDHEN, CDR2 SYDVKM. V lost 2 bases to trimming and J lost 4 bases; unmatched junction nucleotides: 3. CDR3 length: 15 residues. CDR3 coding DNA: TGTGCCAGCAGTTTACTAGCGGGATTTTACAATGAGCAGTTCTTC. This encodes CASSLLAGFYNEQFF.

The gene calls are TRBV21-1 and TRBJ1-2; no DNA check was done on the table's D call, TRBD1. TRBV21-1 is a pseudogene segment. The CDR3 consists of 14 residues. Here the CDR3 DNA reads TGTGCCAGCAGCAAAAGAGCAGGGTGGTATGGCTACACCTTC. Its translation: CASSKRAGWYGYTF.

A remark on this clone: A read error may account for a junction end that differs from germline. The sample holds other DNA sequences that translate to the same CDR3. This chain joins TRBV28 and TRBJ2-1; a possible D gene is TRBD2 (6 bases). In germline, CDR1 is MDHEN, CDR2 SYDVKM. The CDR3 is 14 amino acids. CDR3 amino acids: CASRSGTPYNEQFF. The CDR3 DNA follows: TGCGCCAGCAGGTCCGGGACTCCTTACAATGAGCAGTTCTTC.

This chain connects TRBV19 to TRBJ2-1; 8 bases are a match to TRBD1. V was pared by 5 bases and J by 9 bases, with 6 bases of the junction left unmatched. Looked up from germline, CDR1 is LNHDA and CDR2 is SQIVND (reference sequence). The CDR3 runs to 13 residues. CDR3 in DNA: TGTGCCAGTAGTCTCGGACAGGGAAGTGAGCAGTTCTTC. It is translated as CASSLGQGSEQFF.

The V call is TRBV27, the J call TRBJ2-1; 11 bases are a match to TRBD2. J was trimmed by 8 bases and V by 4 bases; bases with no gene match: 4. Looked up from germline, CDR1 is MNHEY and CDR2 is SMNVEV (reference sequence). The CDR3 sequence is 14 residues long. The CDR3 sequence is CASSSGTSGYEQFF. The CDR3 DNA reads as TGTGCCAGCAGTTCCGGGACTAGCGGTTATGAGCAGTTCTTC.

V gene TRBV6-4 combines with J gene TRBJ1-2; D is unresolved. The CDR3 loop spans 16 amino acids. CDR1 is MRHNA, CDR2 SNTAGT, per germline. Trimming cost V 9 bases and J 5 bases, with 25 bases left between them. The CDR3 here is CARGLVGVILRYGYTF. As DNA, the CDR3 is TGTGCCAGAGGGCTAGTCGGGGTCATCCTTCGGTATGGCTACACCTTC.

The rearrangement links TRBV28 to TRBJ2-7; 7 positions agree with TRBD1. Germline CDR1 is MDHEN and CDR2 is SYDVKM. The V segment lost 2 bases and the J segment 0 bases; nucleotides outside the gene matches: 13. CDR3 length: 18 amino acids. The CDR3 reads CASSLLVGQLPSSYEQYF. For the CDR3, the DNA is TGTGCCAGCAGTTTACTAGTGGGACAGCTCCCGAGCTCCTACGAGCAGTACTTC. Full variable domain (remainder filled in from reference TRBV28 and TRBJ2-7): DVKVTQSSRYLVKRTGEKVFLECVQDMDHENMFWYRQDPGLGLRLIYFSYDVKMKEKGDIPEGYSVSREKKERFSLILESASTNQTSMYLCASSLLVGQLPSSYEQYFGPGTRLTVT.

This clone was counted a single time. The chain joins TRBV4-1 to TRBJ2-3; D gene uncertain. V dropped 3 bases and J dropped 3 bases, with 13 bases sitting between them. CDR1 MGHRA and CDR2 YSYEKL come from the germline V gene. This CDR3 is built from 15 residues. CDR3 DNA: TGCGCCAGCAGCCATGAACGCTCTACGACAGATACGCAGTATTTT. It is translated as CASSHERSTTDTQYF.

This clone was found once. V is TRBV7-9 and J is TRBJ2-3; 7 nucleotides align to TRBD1. Germline CDR1 and CDR2: SEHNR and FQNEAQ (reference sequence). The CDR3 extends over 16 amino acids. V lost 5 bases and J lost 0; bases outside the gene matches: 8. DNA for the CDR3: TGTGCCAGCAGCCCCACCGGGACAGTAAGCACAGATACGCAGTATTTT. It is translated as CASSPTGTVSTDTQYF. Complete variable domain (other parts from reference TRBV7-9 and TRBJ2-3): DTGVSQNPRHKITKRGQNVTFRCDPISEHNRLYWYRQTLGQGPEFLTYFQNEAQLEKSRLLSDRFSAERPKGSFSTLEIQRTEQGDSAMYLCASSPTGTVSTDTQYFGPGTRLTVL.

The chain links TRBV18 to TRBJ1-2; maybe TRBD1 (6 bases). V lost 8 bases, J lost 4 bases, and 11 bases lay in between. Germline V gene sequence: CDR1 KGHSH, CDR2 LQKENI. CDR3 length: 12 residues. DNA for the CDR3: TGTGCCAGCGGAAACAGGGCCTATGGCTACACCTTC. Translated: CASGNRAYGYTF.

The rearrangement joins TRBV6-1 to TRBJ1-5, with TRBD1 as a possible D gene (5 bases). The germline gives CDR1 MNHNS, CDR2 SASEGT. Trimming cost V 2 bases and J 7 bases, with 30 bases left between them. The CDR3 covers 20 residues. CDR3 sequence (DNA): TGTGCCAGCAGTGAATACCCCTGGCGAAGGGGTCATCAGGCAGGCCAGCCCCAGCATTTT. Residues: CASSEYPWRRGHQAGQPQHF.

This sequence joins TRBV27 and TRBJ1-4, with D possibly matching TRBD1 (5 bases). V dropped 5 bases and J dropped 8 bases, with 18 bases sitting between them. Germline lookup yields CDR1 MNHEY and CDR2 SMNVEV (reference sequence). There are 15 residues in the CDR3. The CDR3 nucleotides are TGTGCCAGCAGTCCACCGGGAGGGGCGGGCGAAAAACTGTTTTTT. Its protein is CASSPPGGAGEKLFF.

The J gene is TRBJ2-5, the V gene TRBV6-1; possible D gene TRBD2, 6 bases. Germline-derived CDR1 and CDR2 are MNHNS and SASEGT. This CDR3 contains 17 residues. Trimming stripped 3 bases from V and 5 bases from J, with 22 bases between. The CDR3 DNA follows: TGTGCCAGCAGTGAGGCTCGGGGTCGAGGAGGGAGGGAGACCCAGTACTTC. Protein sequence: CASSEARGRGGRETQYF.

V usage is TRBV11-3 and J usage is TRBJ2-2, with D possibly TRBD1 on 5 matching bases. This CDR3 region has 15 residues. Trimming took 3 bases from V and 5 from J, leaving 13 bases between them. Germline V lookup: CDR1 SGHNT, CDR2 YENEEA. Here the CDR3 reads CASSLAGPVTGELFF. The DNA for the CDR3 is TGTGCCAGCAGCTTGGCAGGGCCGGTTACCGGGGAGCTGTTTTTT.

This chain connects TRBV10-3 to TRBJ1-2, with 11 bases fitting TRBD1. The trim removed 7 bases at V and 2 bases at J, leaving 6 bases unmatched. In germline, CDR1 is ENHRY, CDR2 SYGVKD. CDR3 length equals 15 residues. The CDR3 loop is CAITDWTGGNYGYTF. CDR3 nucleotide sequence: TGTGCCATCACAGATTGGACAGGGGGCAACTATGGCTACACCTTC.

V gene TRBV5-1 combines with J gene TRBJ2-7, with D perhaps TRBD2 (5 bases). The CDR3 is made up of 15 amino acids. V lost 0 bases and J lost 2, with 12 bases in between. Per the germline V gene, CDR1 is SGHRS and CDR2 is YFSETQ. The DNA for the CDR3 is TGCGCCAGCAGCTTGGGAGGGTCAGGCGCCTACGAGCAGTACTTC. Translation: CASSLGGSGAYEQYF.